This record looks at one T cell receptor beta chain sequence and its context. V shed 5 bases, J shed 5 bases, and the junction held 3 bases outside the gene matches. There are 13 residues in the CDR3. Germline CDR1 SGHNT, CDR2 YYREEE (reference sequence). This sample was taken from a study of blood T cell repertoires in COVID-19. In the study overall: Samples came from the United States, Italy and Spain, spanning acute and convalescent COVID-19. The cDNA or gDNA used as material had been derived from T cells, B-cell-depleted T cells, or PBMCs.

Per the authors' pipeline: Reference gene primers were amplified, and this amplification served to estimate nucleated cell counts. Profiling relied on immunoSEQ multiplex PCR, and the TCRdb table lists in-frame clones only, not all of them. The DNA gave D and trimming, while V, J and clone size come from that table. This table has around 100,000 clones, 75% to 85% appearing once. Sequenced: peripheral blood. The chain combines TRBV5-4 with TRBJ1-2, with TRBD1 identical over 10 bases. The TCR comes from a man in his sixties or seventies with acute or convalescent COVID-19. CDR3: CASRRTGGYGYTF. Here the CDR3 DNA reads TGTGCCAGCAGGCGGACAGGGGGATATGGCTACACCTTC.